This is a list of T cell receptor beta chains from one sample in a study of T cell responses to AZD1222 COVID-19 vaccine. The table came from immunoSEQ multiplex PCR; TCRdb's copy has only in-frame clones and leaves some out. This sample carries around 80,000 clones, 70% to 90% of them seen once, and the ten largest clones take about 9.4%. The sequencing here drew on peripheral blood, taken 28 days after the second AZD1222 dose. The receptors originated from an adult who received the AZD1222 COVID-19 vaccine. CDR3s include the opening cysteine and the closing phenylalanine or tryptophan. A D gene is named only where the DNA matches it firmly. Size tells how often a clone was seen (once, few, many) or the class of an expanded clone, and some rows leave it out.

clone_size,v_call,j_call,d_call,cdr3_aa,cdr3_nt
many,TRBV2,TRBJ2-5,TRBD1,CASSLLGQGVKTQYF,TGTGCCAGCAGTCTTCTGGGACAGGGGGTGAAGACCCAGTACTTC
.,TRBV7-8,TRBJ2-5,.,CASSLGGLLPQETQYF,TGTGCCAGCAGCTTAGGGGGCCTACTCCCCCAAGAGACCCAGTACTTC
.,TRBV27,TRBJ1-1,TRBD1,CASSSAIDRGRPFEVAFF,TGTGCCAGCAGTTCCGCAATTGACAGGGGGCGCCCCTTTGAGGTCGCTTTCTTT
.,TRBV19,TRBJ1-3,TRBD1,CASSATGDSGNTIYF,TGTGCCAGTAGTGCGACAGGGGACTCTGGAAACACCATATATTTT
once,TRBV28,TRBJ1-5,TRBD1,CATDGGTGFYSNQPQHF,TGTGCCACGGATGGGGGGACAGGATTTTATAGCAATCAGCCCCAGCATTTT
.,TRBV27,TRBJ2-3,TRBD1,CASSLSQGLDTQYF,TGTGCCAGCAGTTTATCACAGGGGCTGGATACGCAGTATTTT
.,TRBV6-5,TRBJ2-3,TRBD2,CASSTSGSTDTQYF,TGTGCCAGCAGTACTAGCGGTAGCACAGATACGCAGTATTTT
.,TRBV29-1,TRBJ2-5,.,CSVVKGIQETQYF,TGCAGCGTTGTCAAAGGGATTCAAGAGACCCAGTACTTC
.,TRBV24-1,TRBJ1-5,.,CATSDGTREYSNQPQHF,TGTGCCACCAGTGACGGGACAAGGGAGTATAGCAATCAGCCCCAGCATTTT
.,TRBV28,TRBJ1-1,.,CASRPHSRGRGEAFF,TGTGCCAGCAGGCCCCATAGTAGGGGTCGAGGTGAAGCTTTCTTT
.,TRBV19,TRBJ2-7,.,CASSIVGGPLYEQYF,TGTGCCAGTAGTATTGTTGGGGGGCCGCTTTACGAGCAGTACTTC
.,TRBV9,TRBJ1-2,.,CASSPQGGSYGYTF,TGTGCCAGCAGCCCTCAGGGAGGGAGCTATGGCTACACCTTC
.,TRBV29-1,TRBJ2-3,.,CSVTGNRADTQYF,TGCAGCGTGACCGGTAACAGGGCAGATACGCAGTATTTT
.,TRBV2,TRBJ2-2,TRBD1,CASRAGTGGTGELFF,TGTGCCAGCAGGGCCGGGACAGGGGGCACCGGGGAGCTGTTTTTT
few,TRBV7-3,TRBJ1-6,.,CASIDKATLNSPLHF,TGTGCCAGCATCGACAAGGCTACCCTTAATTCACCCCTCCACTTT
.,TRBV6-5,TRBJ2-7,TRBD1,CASVRDSNYEQYF,TGTGCCAGCGTCCGGGACAGTAATTACGAGCAGTACTTC
.,TRBV27,TRBJ1-5,.,CASSPQASHGNQPQHF,TGTGCCAGCAGTCCCCAGGCTTCGCACGGCAATCAGCCCCAGCATTTT
.,TRBV6-5,TRBJ2-7,TRBD1,CASSYLRGGPYEQYF,TGTGCCAGCAGTTACTTGCGAGGGGGCCCCTACGAGCAGTACTTC
.,TRBV6-6,TRBJ2-3,.,CASSPITDTQYF,TGTGCCAGCAGCCCGATCACAGATACGCAGTATTTT
once,TRBV28,TRBJ1-6,TRBD1,CASSPWTGGNSPLHF,TGTGCCAGCAGTCCGTGGACAGGGGGTAATTCACCCCTCCACTTT
.,TRBV10-2,TRBJ2-3,.,CASSEYHTDTQYF,TGCGCCAGCAGTGAGTACCACACAGATACGCAGTATTTT
.,TRBV7-6,TRBJ2-1,.,CASSLGTGYNEQFF,TGTGCCAGCAGCTTAGGAACAGGGTACAATGAGCAGTTCTTC
.,TRBV13,TRBJ2-7,.,CASSRGSGQVYEQYF,TGTGCCAGCAGCCGGGGGAGCGGGCAGGTCTACGAGCAGTACTTC
.,TRBV3-1/TRBV3-2,TRBJ1-4,.,CASSQEPPGIPHEKLFF,TGTGCCAGCAGCCAAGAACCTCCGGGAATCCCTCATGAAAAACTGTTTTTT
.,TRBV5-6,TRBJ1-6,.,CASSLARTDSPLHF,TGTGCCAGCAGCTTGGCACGGACGGATTCACCCCTCCACTTT
.,TRBV7-9,TRBJ1-5,.,CASSFYNTGNQPQHF,TGTGCCAGCAGCTTCTACAACACTGGCAATCAGCCCCAGCATTTT
.,TRBV7-9,TRBJ1-1,.,CASSLRGVGTEAFF,TGTGCCAGCAGCTTAAGGGGCGTAGGGACTGAAGCTTTCTTT
.,TRBV9,TRBJ1-3,TRBD1,CASSRLSGQYEMVAGNTIYF,TGTGCCAGCAGCCGCCTTTCGGGACAGTATGAGATGGTGGCTGGAAACACCATATATTTT
.,TRBV2,TRBJ1-1,.,CASRAPTGRSTEAFF,TGTGCCAGCAGAGCCCCGACAGGACGATCCACTGAAGCTTTCTTT
.,TRBV5-6,TRBJ2-1,TRBD1,CASSYRDRGPYEQFF,TGTGCCAGCAGCTACCGGGACAGGGGGCCTTATGAGCAGTTCTTC
once,TRBV5-6,TRBJ1-2,TRBD1,CASSGPGQPYFNYGYTF,TGTGCCAGCAGCGGACCGGGACAGCCTTACTTTAACTATGGCTACACCTTC
.,TRBV2,TRBJ1-1,.,CASKEGIQNTEAFF,TGTGCCAGCAAAGAGGGGATACAGAACACTGAAGCTTTCTTT
.,TRBV29-1,TRBJ1-3,.,CSVLETVSGNTIYF,TGCAGCGTTCTAGAGACCGTCTCTGGAAACACCATATATTTT